What follows are 13 T cell receptor beta chains derived from one specimen sequenced in a study of technical replicates of blood from a few donors. Clones were read by immunoSEQ multiplex PCR, and TCRdb kept only the in-frame ones, dropping some. The sample has approximately 92,000 clones, approximately 95% seen once. The sample taken for sequencing was T cells isolated from PBMCs. The receptors come from a human donor in good health.

The gene calls are TRBV10-2 and TRBJ1-2, with D maybe TRBD1 (6 bases). The CDR3 totals 14 residues. V shed 4 bases and J shed 4 bases, with 13 bases lying between them. Germline V gene lookup returns CDR1 WSHSY and CDR2 SAAADI. CDR3 sequence (DNA): TGCGCCAGCAGTGCGGGGGGCGAAAGCTATGGCTACACCTTC. Its protein product is CASSAGGESYGYTF.

The DNA of the CDR3 is TGCGCCAGCAGCCAAATGATTAGCCCTAGCACAGATACGCAGTATTTT. Protein sequence: CASSQMISPSTDTQYF. The chain recombines TRBV4-1 with TRBJ2-3; D uncertain. This CDR3 comprises 16 residues. The V end was cut by 2 bases, the J end by 0 bases, with 12 bases between. Per germline, CDR1 MGHRA and CDR2 YSYEKL.

The V and J genes are TRBV5-4 and TRBJ1-1, with TRBD1 as a possible D gene (5 bases). V gave up 0 bases and J gave up 6 bases, with 9 bases separating them. The CDR3 is made up of 13 amino acids. CDR1 SGHNT and CDR2 YYREEE come from the germline V gene (reference sequence). The CDR3 DNA is TGTGCCAGCAGCTTGGACAGGTTGGCTGAAGCTTTCTTT. This translates into CASSLDRLAEAFF.

The V and J genes are TRBV25-1 and TRBJ2-2, with 9 bases that match TRBD2. CDR3 size: 18 residues. CDR1 MGHDK and CDR2 SYGVNS come from the germline V gene. Trimming cost V 0 bases and J 4 bases; bases outside gene matches: 9. The CDR3 here is CASSEYGGLAGSTGELFF. DNA of the CDR3: TGTGCCAGCAGTGAATATGGTGGCCTAGCGGGAAGCACCGGGGAGCTGTTTTTT.

V is TRBV19 and J is TRBJ2-5, with D maybe TRBD1 (6 bases). With 3 bases removed from V and 1 base from J, the gap between germline ends came to 9 bases. CDR3 size: 14 residues. The V gene's germline CDR1 is LNHDA and CDR2 SQIVND (reference sequence). In nucleotides, the CDR3 is TGTGCCAGTAGTATCCGGGACACCCAAGAGACCCAGTACTTC. Amino acid sequence: CASSIRDTQETQYF.

Here the CDR3 DNA reads TGTGCCAGCACTCTCAACACTGAAGCTTTCTTT. This codes for CASTLNTEAFF. The rearrangement uses TRBV2 and TRBJ1-1, with D unresolved. V was pared by 7 bases and J by 2 bases, with 5 bases between. Germline lookup yields CDR1 SNHLY and CDR2 FYNNEI. CDR3 length equals 11 residues.

The rearrangement links TRBV28 to TRBJ2-7; TRBD1 agrees at 7 bases. Germline V gives CDR1 MDHEN, CDR2 SYDVKM. The CDR3 extends over 14 amino acids. With V trimmed by 6 bases and J by 3 bases, 8 bases remained unmatched. This CDR3 is CASSLRDRIYEQYF. Written as DNA, the CDR3 is TGTGCCAGCAGCCTCCGGGACAGAATCTACGAGCAGTACTTC. Supplemented by reference TRBV28 and TRBJ2-7, the full variable domain reads DVKVTQSSRYLVKRTGEKVFLECVQDMDHENMFWYRQDPGLGLRLIYFSYDVKMKEKGDIPEGYSVSREKKERFSLILESASTNQTSMYLCASSLRDRIYEQYFGPGTRLTVT.

The chain has TRBV4-1 and TRBJ2-7, with D perhaps matching TRBD2 (7 bases). The CDR3 is 16 residues long. The V gene's germline CDR1 is MGHRA and CDR2 YSYEKL. Trimming shortened V by 4 bases and J by 2 bases, and 18 bases separated the two germline ends. The CDR3 protein is CASSPDFGGGAYEQYF. The CDR3 DNA sequence: TGCGCCAGCAGCCCGGATTTTGGCGGGGGCGCCTACGAGCAGTACTTC.

The chain recombines TRBV4-1 with TRBJ1-4; the match to TRBD1 covers 9 bases. CDR3 length: 17 amino acids. V was pared by 3 bases and J by 3 bases, with 8 bases of the junction left unmatched. Germline V gene data show CDR1 as MGHRA and CDR2 as YSYEKL. CDR3 bases: TGCGCCAGCAGCCATCGAACGGGGACAGGGTCTAATGAAAAACTGTTTTTT. Its protein is CASSHRTGTGSNEKLFF.

The V call is TRBV29-1, the J call TRBJ2-7, with D possibly matching TRBD1 (6 bases). The CDR3 consists of 10 residues. Trimming removed 6 bases from V and 7 bases from J, with 10 bases in between. Germline V gene data show CDR1 as SQVTM and CDR2 as ANQGSEA. The CDR3 DNA reads as TGCAGCGTGCGACAGGTTGAGCAGTACTTC. Its translation is CSVRQVEQYF.

The chain couples TRBV12-5 to TRBJ2-2, with a tentative D call TRBD1 (6 bases). This CDR3 spans 18 amino acids. Germline CDR1 LGHNT, CDR2 FRNRAP. Between the trimmed V and J ends, which lost 8 bases and 5 bases, there was a span of 27 bases. DNA for the CDR3: TGTGCTAGTAAATCCGCCCTCCCACAGGGCACTATAACCGGGGAGCTGTTTTTT. This gives the protein CASKSALPQGTITGELFF.

V is TRBV19 and J is TRBJ2-7; 8 nucleotides align to TRBD1. Trimming removed 2 bases from V and 4 bases from J; junction bases left unmatched: 4. The CDR3 is 14 amino acids. The germline V gene has CDR1 LNHDA and CDR2 SQIVND (reference sequence). The CDR3 protein is CASSILGQVYEQYF. In nucleotides, the CDR3 is TGTGCCAGTAGTATATTGGGACAGGTTTACGAGCAGTACTTC.

The rearrangement joins TRBV20-1 to TRBJ2-7; no reliable D call. CDR1 and CDR2 from the germline V gene are DFQATT and SNEGSKA (reference sequence). Trimming stripped 7 bases from V and 2 bases from J, with 9 bases between. The CDR3 extends over 11 amino acids. CDR3 sequence reads: CSGLLTYEQYF. CDR3 DNA: TGCAGTGGACTCCTGACCTACGAGCAGTACTTC.